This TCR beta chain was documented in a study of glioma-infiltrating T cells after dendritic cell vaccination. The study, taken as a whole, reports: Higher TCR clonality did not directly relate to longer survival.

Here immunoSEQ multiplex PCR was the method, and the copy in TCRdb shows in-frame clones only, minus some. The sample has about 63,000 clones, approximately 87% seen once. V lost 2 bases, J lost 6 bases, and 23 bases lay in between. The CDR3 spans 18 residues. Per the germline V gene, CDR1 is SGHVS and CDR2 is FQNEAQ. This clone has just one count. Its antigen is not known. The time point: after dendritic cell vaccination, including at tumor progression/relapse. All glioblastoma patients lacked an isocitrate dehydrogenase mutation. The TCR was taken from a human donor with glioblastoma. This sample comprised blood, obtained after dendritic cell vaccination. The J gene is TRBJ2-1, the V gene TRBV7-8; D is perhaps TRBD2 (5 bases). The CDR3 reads CASSLRRLATAHINEQFF. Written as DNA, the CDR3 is TGTGCCAGCAGCTTACGACGCCTAGCCACGGCACATATCAATGAGCAGTTCTTC.